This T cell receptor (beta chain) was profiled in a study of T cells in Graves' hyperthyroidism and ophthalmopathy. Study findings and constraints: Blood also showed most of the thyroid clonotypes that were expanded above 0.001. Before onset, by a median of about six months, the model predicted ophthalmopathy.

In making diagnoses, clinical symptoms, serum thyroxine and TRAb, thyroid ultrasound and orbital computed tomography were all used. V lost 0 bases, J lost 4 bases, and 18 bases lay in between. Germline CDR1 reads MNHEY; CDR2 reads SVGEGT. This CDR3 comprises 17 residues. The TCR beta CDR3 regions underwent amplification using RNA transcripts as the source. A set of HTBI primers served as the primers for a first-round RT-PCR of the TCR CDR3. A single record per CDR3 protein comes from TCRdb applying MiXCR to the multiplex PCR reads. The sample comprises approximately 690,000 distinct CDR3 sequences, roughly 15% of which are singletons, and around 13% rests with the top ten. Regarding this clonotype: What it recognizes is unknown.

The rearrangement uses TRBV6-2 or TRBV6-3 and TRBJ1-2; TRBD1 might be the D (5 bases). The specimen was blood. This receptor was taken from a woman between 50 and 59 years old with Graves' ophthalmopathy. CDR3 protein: CASSYSSVEGSLYGYTF. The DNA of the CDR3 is TGTGCCAGCAGTTACTCGAGTGTGGAGGGGAGTCTCTATGGCTACACCTTC.